The clone carrying this T cell receptor beta chain was seen many times. Its antigen is unknown. The patients, who ranged from 18 to 65 in age, presented with newly diagnosed hyperthyroidism lasting under 2 months. Used for diagnoses were clinical symptoms, serum thyroxine and TRAb, thyroid ultrasound and orbital computed tomography. This CDR3 is built from 15 residues. V lost 3 bases and J lost 4, with 15 bases in between. In germline, CDR1 is LGHDT, CDR2 YNNKEL (reference sequence). Amplification targeted TCR beta CDR3 regions from RNA transcripts. A first-round RT-PCR of the TCR CDR3 used the HTBI primer set. In TCRdb, the multiplex PCR reads were re-called with MiXCR into one record per CDR3 protein. The sample shows approximately 400,000 distinct CDR3 sequences, about 15% of them seen only once. This record comes from a study of T cells in Graves' hyperthyroidism and ophthalmopathy. The study's findings and limits: Blood shared most expanded thyroid clonotypes above 0.001.

Sequences were obtained from blood. This chain connects TRBV3-1 to TRBJ2-5, with D perhaps TRBD1 or TRBD2 (6 bases each). The receptor was derived from a woman aged 60-75 years with Graves' hyperthyroidism. Here the CDR3 DNA reads TGTGCCAGCAGCCAGTCGCAGGGGCGGGGAGAGACCCAGTACTTC. Translating gives CASSQSQGRGETQYF.